These 27 T cell receptor beta chains originate from one sample sequenced in a study of cytomegalovirus exposure and HLA in healthy donors. The PCR used 60 Vbeta and 13 Jbeta primers. Sequenced by immunoSEQ multiplex PCR; TCRdb stores in-frame clones only, minus some. This sample carries almost 200,000 clones, about four fifths of them seen once, and the ten largest clones take 0.35% to 0.5%. Sequencing was carried out using PBMCs. The receptors derive from a male donor in good health and CMV-seropositive.

This chain links TRBV7-6 with TRBJ2-1, with 9 bases that match TRBD2. This CDR3 has 19 residues. V was pared by 0 bases and J by 7 bases, with 16 bases of the junction left unmatched. Germline-derived CDR1 and CDR2 are SGHVS and FNYEAQ. This CDR3 reads CASSLALLRGPRGGNEQFF. The CDR3 DNA follows: TGTGCCAGCAGCTTAGCTCTCCTACGGGGCCCGCGGGGGGGGAATGAGCAGTTCTTC. Combining the CDR3 with reference TRBV7-6 and TRBJ2-1 gives the whole variable domain GAGVSQSPRYKVTKRGQDVALRCDPISGHVSLYWYRQALGQGPEFLTYFNYEAQQDKSGLPNDRFSAERPEGSISTLTIQRTEQRDSAMYRCASSLALLRGPRGGNEQFFGPGTRLTVL.

The V gene is TRBV18, the J gene TRBJ1-2; D might be TRBD1 (6 bases). V was cut by 1 base and J by 5 bases, with 20 bases left in between. This CDR3 spans 17 amino acids. The germline CDR1 and CDR2 sequences are KGHSH and LQKENI. The CDR3 here is CASSPRQDSKTSYGYTF. CDR3 DNA: TGTGCCAGCTCACCACGTCAGGACAGCAAAACTTCTTATGGCTACACCTTC.

V gene TRBV19 combines with J gene TRBJ1-1, with TRBD1 as a possible D gene (6 bases). Germline V gene data show CDR1 as LNHDA and CDR2 as SQIVND (reference sequence). The CDR3 runs 16 residues. With 9 bases removed from V and 0 bases from J, the gap between germline ends came to 20 bases. The CDR3 reads CASNRYRDRMNTEAFF. CDR3 nucleotides: TGTGCCAGCAACCGGTACAGGGACCGTATGAACACTGAAGCTTTCTTT.

The chain carries TRBV9 and TRBJ1-2; 10 bases line up with TRBD1. CDR1 and CDR2 (germline): SGDLS, YYNGEE. This CDR3 is 14 amino acids long. J gave up 5 bases and V 3 bases, and 4 bases lay outside the gene matches. The CDR3 region has the DNA TGTGCCAGCAGCGCGACAGGGGGCCCTTATGGCTACACCTTC. Its translation is CASSATGGPYGYTF. Looking up the rest from reference TRBV9 and TRBJ1-2 gives the full variable domain: DSGVTQTPKHLITATGQRVTLRCSPRSGDLSVYWYQQSLDQGLQFLIQYYNGEERAKGNILERFSAQQFPDLHSELNLSSLELGDSALYFCASSATGGPYGYTFGSGTRLTVV.

V gene TRBV7-2 combines with J gene TRBJ2-7; perhaps TRBD1 as D (6 bases). Germline V gives CDR1 SGHTA, CDR2 FQGNSA. Deletions cut 7 bases from V and 4 bases from J, with 20 bases between. The CDR3 length is 15 residues. The CDR3 DNA follows: TGTGCCAGCACTCGTAGGGGGTTAGGAGAATACGAGCAGTACTTC. It translates to CASTRRGLGEYEQYF.

The rearrangement uses TRBV7-2 and TRBJ2-7, with 11 bases matching TRBD2. Germline V gene lookup returns CDR1 SGHTA and CDR2 FQGNSA. The CDR3 totals 15 residues. The V gene end was trimmed by 5 bases and the J gene end by 4 bases; junction bases not matched to a gene: 7. CDR3 sequence reads: CASSRSGTSGYEQYF. The CDR3, as DNA: TGTGCCAGCAGCCGTAGCGGGACTAGCGGTTACGAGCAGTACTTC.

The rearrangement uses TRBV7-2 and TRBJ1-3, with D maybe TRBD1 (5 bases). CDR1 is SGHTA, CDR2 FQGNSA, per germline. The CDR3 loop spans 15 amino acids. V was shortened by 1 base and J by 3 bases, with 10 bases between the two germline ends. As DNA, the CDR3 is TGTGCCAGCAGCTTAGATGCAGGGTTTGGAAACACCATATATTTT. This translates into CASSLDAGFGNTIYF.

This clone was counted once. V gene TRBV19 combines with J gene TRBJ2-2, with 10 bases lining up with TRBD2. With V trimmed by 6 bases and J by 11 bases, 12 bases remained unmatched. This CDR3 is built from 15 residues. Germline CDR1 is LNHDA and CDR2 is SQIVND (reference sequence). Here the CDR3 reads CASRSQREGLDELFF. CDR3 coding DNA: TGTGCCAGTAGGTCTCAGCGGGAGGGCCTAGATGAGCTGTTTTTT.

This clone came up a few times. Here the CDR3 reads CASSFDAGRRYTDTQYF. Written as DNA, the CDR3 is TGTGCCAGCAGTTTCGATGCGGGGCGTCGGTACACAGATACGCAGTATTTT. The chain uses TRBV27 and TRBJ2-3; TRBD2 is a possible D gene (6 bases). Germline V gives CDR1 MNHEY, CDR2 SMNVEV (reference sequence). Deletions cut 3 bases from V and 2 bases from J, with 18 bases between. CDR3 size: 17 residues.

This chain joins TRBV27 and TRBJ2-7; 7 nucleotides agree with TRBD1. Per germline, CDR1 MNHEY and CDR2 SMNVEV (reference sequence). The V and J ends lost 5 bases and 0 bases, in that order; junction bases with no gene match: 13. The CDR3 covers 17 residues. CDR3 sequence (DNA): TGTGCCAGCAGTCTGAGGTGGACAGGAGGAAACTCCTACGAGCAGTACTTC. The encoded protein is CASSLRWTGGNSYEQYF.

The rearrangement uses TRBV7-3 and TRBJ2-1; perhaps TRBD1 as D (5 bases). Trimming left V 2 bases short and J 4 bases short, with 9 bases between. The CDR3 covers 14 residues. Per the germline V gene, CDR1 is SGHTA and CDR2 is FQGTGA. DNA for the CDR3: TGTGCCAGCAGCTTAGCAGGGCCATACAATGAGCAGTTCTTC. It yields the protein CASSLAGPYNEQFF.

This clone turned up a few times. The chain couples TRBV19 to TRBJ2-7; 8 nucleotides match TRBD2. In germline, CDR1 is LNHDA, CDR2 SQIVND (reference sequence). There are 16 residues in the CDR3. J was trimmed by 3 bases and V by 6 bases; bases with no gene match: 13. The CDR3 spells CASRSAGGDPYYEQYF. The CDR3 DNA sequence: TGTGCCAGTAGGAGCGCCGGGGGGGACCCATACTACGAGCAGTACTTC.

The J gene is TRBJ2-5, the V gene TRBV27, with a possible D match to TRBD1 (5 bases). The J call may be faulty, since TRBJ2-7 better matches the DNA end. Per the germline V gene, CDR1 is MNHEY and CDR2 is SMNVEV (reference sequence). This CDR3 has 14 amino acids. Here the CDR3 reads CASSSPTTAYEQYF. The DNA of the CDR3 is TGTGCCAGCAGTTCCCCGACGACAGCCTACGAGCAGTACTTC.

The rearrangement joins TRBV7-8 to TRBJ1-3; the D is unclear. The germline CDR1 and CDR2 sequences are SGHVS and FQNEAQ. The CDR3 length is 15 residues. V was trimmed by 2 bases and J by 5 bases, leaving 13 bases between them. The DNA of the CDR3 is TGTGCCAGCAGCTTAAGCCCCCCCTCCCGAAACACCATATATTTT. Protein product: CASSLSPPSRNTIYF. Full variable domain (rest looked up from reference TRBV7-8 and TRBJ1-3): GAGVSQSPRYKVAKRGQDVALRCDPISGHVSLFWYQQALGQGPEFLTYFQNEAQLDKSGLPSDRFFAERPEGSVSTLKIQRTQQEDSAVYLCASSLSPPSRNTIYFGEGSWLTVV.

The CDR3 DNA reads as TGTGCCAGCAGTCTGGAGGGTGGAGTTAACTATGGCTACACCTTC. This codes for CASSLEGGVNYGYTF. The chain recombines TRBV27 with TRBJ1-2; no definite D call. Looked up from germline, CDR1 is MNHEY and CDR2 is SMNVEV (reference sequence). CDR3 length equals 15 residues. V was shortened by 5 bases and J by 1 base, with 14 bases between the two germline ends.

This chain uses TRBV6-5 with TRBJ1-5; 8 bases are shared with TRBD1. Germline lookup yields CDR1 MNHEY and CDR2 SVGAGI. The V segment lost 2 bases and the J segment 6 bases; nucleotides outside the gene matches: 6. The CDR3 is 15 residues long. The CDR3 DNA reads as TGTGCCAGCAGTTACGGAGGACAGGGTTTTCAGCCCCAGCATTTT. Protein: CASSYGGQGFQPQHF.

V and J are TRBV5-1 and TRBJ2-1, with D maybe TRBD1 (6 bases). CDR1 and CDR2 from the germline V gene are SGHRS and YFSETQ. The CDR3 is 14 residues long. V dropped 0 bases and J dropped 7 bases, with 11 bases sitting between them. CDR3 amino acids: CASSLVPGTNEQFF. The DNA of the CDR3 is TGCGCCAGCAGCTTGGTCCCCGGGACAAATGAGCAGTTCTTC.

This clone was seen a handful of times. The DNA of the CDR3 is TGCGCCAGCAGCCAAGTTTCGACGACAGGGAACGAAAAACTGTTTTTT. It codes for CASSQVSTTGNEKLFF. J is TRBJ1-4 and V is TRBV4-1, with 7 bases identical to TRBD1. Germline CDR1 MGHRA, CDR2 YSYEKL. After removal of 1 base from V and 8 bases from J, the junction contained 10 bases not matched to a gene. The CDR3 spans 16 residues.

The chain links TRBV19 to TRBJ1-2, with D unresolved. CDR3 size: 14 residues. Germline V lookup: CDR1 LNHDA, CDR2 SQIVND (reference sequence). V was clipped by 3 bases and J by 8 bases, with 16 bases between them. CDR3 sequence (DNA): TGTGCCAGTAGTATTGATCGGACTCCGTACGGCTACACCTTC. Amino acids: CASSIDRTPYGYTF.

The V call is TRBV7-9, the J call TRBJ2-7, with a tentative D call TRBD2 (7 bases). Germline V gene lookup returns CDR1 SEHNR and CDR2 FQNEAQ (reference sequence). The V and J ends lost 3 bases and 4 bases respectively, with 13 bases between them. This CDR3 has 14 amino acids. The CDR3: CASSLRGGWYEQYF. CDR3 coding DNA: TGTGCCAGCAGCTTGAGGGGGGGCTGGTACGAGCAGTACTTC.

The rearrangement uses TRBV6-5 and TRBJ2-5; D gene uncertain. V was cut by 5 bases and J by 4 bases, with 5 bases left in between. CDR1 and CDR2 (germline): MNHEY, SVGAGI. The CDR3 has 11 amino acids. CDR3 in amino acids: CASSRRETQYF. The CDR3 nucleotides read TGTGCCAGCAGTCGGAGAGAGACCCAGTACTTC.

Note on this clone: The junction does not match germline at one end; this may be a read error. V usage is TRBV2 and J usage is TRBJ2-7, with D maybe TRBD1 (6 bases). Germline-derived CDR1 and CDR2 are SNHLY and FYNNEI. The CDR3 has 15 residues. The CDR3 nucleotides read TGTGCCAGCAGAGAAGGCAGGGGCTTGGGGGTCGAGCAGTACTTC. Protein sequence: CASREGRGLGVEQYF.

This chain connects TRBV15 to TRBJ2-7; D gene uncertain. Germline loops: CDR1 LNHNV, CDR2 YYDKDF (reference sequence). Trimming stripped 0 bases from V and 5 bases from J, with 11 bases between. The CDR3 loop spans 14 amino acids. The CDR3 protein is CATSRDLEANEQYF. For the CDR3, the DNA is TGTGCCACCAGCAGAGATCTCGAGGCGAACGAGCAGTACTTC.

This clone was observed a few times. The CDR3 DNA sequence: TGTGCCAGTAGTATAGGGGTGGGAGAGATCTACGAGCAGTACTTC. This codes for CASSIGVGEIYEQYF. The chain couples TRBV19 to TRBJ2-7; D is possibly TRBD2 (5 bases). Germline CDR1 LNHDA, CDR2 SQIVND (reference sequence). With 1 base removed from V and 3 bases from J, the gap between germline ends came to 13 bases. The CDR3 extends over 15 amino acids.

This chain joins TRBV19 and TRBJ1-6; D perhaps matches TRBD1 (5 bases). V lost 5 bases and J lost 7, with 18 bases in between. The CDR3 loop spans 16 amino acids. CDR1 LNHDA and CDR2 SQIVND come from the germline V gene (reference sequence). The chain's CDR3 is CASSYRQGFGNSPLHF. DNA of the CDR3: TGTGCCAGTAGTTACCGCCAGGGATTTGGAAATTCACCCCTCCACTTT. Full variable domain (outside the CDR3, taken from reference TRBV19 and TRBJ1-6): DGGITQSPKYLFRKEGQNVTLSCEQNLNHDAMYWYRQDPGQGLRLIYYSQIVNDFQKGDIAEGYSVSREKKESFPLTVTSAQKNPTAFYLCASSYRQGFGNSPLHFGNGTRLTVT.

The genes are TRBV4-3 and TRBJ2-3; TRBD1 matches 8 bases. The ends lost 0 bases at V and 5 bases at J; junction bases unmatched: 13. The length of the CDR3 is 18 residues. Germline assignment: CDR1 LGHNA and CDR2 YSLEER. CDR3 region: CASSQDYGDRGPRDTQYF. DNA of the CDR3: TGCGCCAGCAGCCAAGACTACGGCGACAGGGGCCCGCGAGATACGCAGTATTTT.

A few counts support this clone. The CDR3 DNA follows: TGTGCCAGCAGTGACCAAGGGGGCACCCTCCACTTT. This translates into CASSDQGGTLHF. This chain uses TRBV6-4 with TRBJ1-6; 7 bases map to TRBD1. V gave up 2 bases and J gave up 14 bases; unmatched junction bases: 3. This CDR3 has 12 amino acids. From germline, CDR1 is MRHNA and CDR2 SNTAGT.